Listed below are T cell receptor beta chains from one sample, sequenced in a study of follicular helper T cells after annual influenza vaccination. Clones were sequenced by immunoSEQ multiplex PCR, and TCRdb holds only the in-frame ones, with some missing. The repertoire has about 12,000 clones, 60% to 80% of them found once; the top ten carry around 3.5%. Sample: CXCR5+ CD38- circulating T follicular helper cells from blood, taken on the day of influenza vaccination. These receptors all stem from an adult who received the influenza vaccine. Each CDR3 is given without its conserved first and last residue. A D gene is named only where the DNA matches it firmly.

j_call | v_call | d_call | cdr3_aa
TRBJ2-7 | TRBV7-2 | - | ASSLVGVGEQY
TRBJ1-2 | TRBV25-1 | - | ASSEQGQYGYT
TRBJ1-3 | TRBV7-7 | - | ASSLAEGAGNTIY
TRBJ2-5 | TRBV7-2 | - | ASSPRGAAGGETQY
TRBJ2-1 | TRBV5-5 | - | ASSFGGNNEQF
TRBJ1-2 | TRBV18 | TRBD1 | ASSPMDRAGYT
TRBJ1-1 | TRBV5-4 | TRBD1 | ASSLNRGTEAF
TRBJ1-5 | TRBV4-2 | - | ASSQQGPYSNQPQH
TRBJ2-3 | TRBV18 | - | ASSPSIGSTDTQY
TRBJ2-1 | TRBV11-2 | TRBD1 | ASSPGQGSFDEQF
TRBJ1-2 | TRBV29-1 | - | SVEIDAYGYT
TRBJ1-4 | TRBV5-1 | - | ASSLGVGANEKLF
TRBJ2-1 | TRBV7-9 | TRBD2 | ASSLTSGGANEQF
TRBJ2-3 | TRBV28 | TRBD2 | ASSAPSGGASSTDTQY
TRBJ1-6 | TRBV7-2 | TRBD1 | ASSLGVGTGNSPLH
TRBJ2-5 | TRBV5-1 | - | ASSLDSGRQTQY
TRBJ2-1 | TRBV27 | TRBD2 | ASTSPTSGYNEQF
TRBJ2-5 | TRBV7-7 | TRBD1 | ASSISAKQGAGETQY
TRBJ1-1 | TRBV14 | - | ASSGEGYTETF
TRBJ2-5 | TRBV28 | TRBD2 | ASSPPGAGGQETQY
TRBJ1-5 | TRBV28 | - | ASSSPSAGNQPQH
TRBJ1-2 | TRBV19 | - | ASSTPSGNYGYT
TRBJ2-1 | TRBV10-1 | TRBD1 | ASSGGDRGLFEQF
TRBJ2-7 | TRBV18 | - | ASSPSPTTYEQY
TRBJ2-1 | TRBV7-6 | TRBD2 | ASSSLVAGGSNEQF
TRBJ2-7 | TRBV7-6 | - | ASSLAGASVLY
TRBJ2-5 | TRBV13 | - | ASSLTGGARETQY
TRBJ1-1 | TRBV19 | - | ASSIQGRDTEAF
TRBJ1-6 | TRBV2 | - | ASRVDSSLTPLH
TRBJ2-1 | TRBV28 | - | ASSLPRSSYNEQF
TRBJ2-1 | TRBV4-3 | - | ASSQEPYNEQF
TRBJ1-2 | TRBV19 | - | ASRRGTTGTGYT
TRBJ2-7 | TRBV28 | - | ASSPLGPYEQY
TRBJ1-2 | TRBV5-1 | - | ASSLFIPRDYGYT
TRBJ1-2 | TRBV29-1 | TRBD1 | SVGKQGYYGYT
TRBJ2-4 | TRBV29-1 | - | SAEGGTRDIQY
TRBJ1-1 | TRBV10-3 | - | AISESLWATGTEAF
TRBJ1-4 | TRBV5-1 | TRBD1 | ASSPRDSNEKLF
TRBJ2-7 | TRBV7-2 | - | ASSSDGTHRAYEQY
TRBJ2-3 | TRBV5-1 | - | ASSLQTTEDTQY
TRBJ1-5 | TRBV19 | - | ASSIRGQPQH
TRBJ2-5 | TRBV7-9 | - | ASSLTETQY
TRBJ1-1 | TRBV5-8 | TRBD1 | ASSFDDRDTEAF
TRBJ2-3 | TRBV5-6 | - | ASSLDRGTDTQY
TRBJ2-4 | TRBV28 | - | ASTSRGNIQY
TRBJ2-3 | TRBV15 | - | ATSGQLYGTDTQY
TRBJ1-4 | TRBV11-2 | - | ASSLRRAEKLF
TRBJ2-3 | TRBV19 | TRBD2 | ASSISSGGADTQY
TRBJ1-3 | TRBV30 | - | AWRTPQSNSGNTIY
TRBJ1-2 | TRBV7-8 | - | ASSLGQRGGYT
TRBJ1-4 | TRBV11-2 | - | ASREGRIEYEKLF
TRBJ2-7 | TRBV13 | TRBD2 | ASSLGSSGFSYEQY
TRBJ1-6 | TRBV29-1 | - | SVLTGGTSNSPLH
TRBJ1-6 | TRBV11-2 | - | ASSFSSPSENSPLH
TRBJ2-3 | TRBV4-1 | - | ASSQSGPSTDTQY
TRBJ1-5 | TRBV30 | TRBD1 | AWTRQGPNQPQH
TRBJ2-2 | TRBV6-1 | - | ASSERRAGELF
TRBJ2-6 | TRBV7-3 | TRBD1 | ASSFTGGTGANVLT